The 14 T cell receptor beta chains in this list originate from one sample, sequenced in a study of Ad26.COV2.S vaccination and SARS-CoV-2 variants. The treatment was: some 19 received Ad26.COV2.S at low or high dose, single or two shots; 5 received placebo; per-sample allocation not given. Sampling was done on day 63 after the first vaccine or placebo injection. Assay used: immunoSEQ multiplex PCR; TCRdb lists only in-frame clones, some missing. The table has about 350,000 clones, around 83% seen once. The sequencing used peripheral blood, collected in a trial of Ad26.COV2.S vaccine versus placebo. The receptor source for this set is a person between 18 and 59 years old who received the Ad26.COV2.S COVID-19 vaccine or a placebo.

The chain uses TRBV30 and TRBJ1-2, with D hard to call. The CDR3 is 13 amino acids. The V end was cut by 0 bases, the J end by 6 bases, with 11 bases between. Germline CDR1 and CDR2: GTSNPN and SVGIG (reference sequence). For the CDR3, the DNA is TGTGCCTGGAGTGTATATAGGGAAGATGGCTACACCTTC. This gives the protein CAWSVYREDGYTF. Supplemented by reference TRBV30 and TRBJ1-2, the full variable domain reads SQTIHQWPATLVQPVGSPLSLECTVEGTSNPNLYWYRQAAGRGLQLLFYSVGIGQISSEVPQNLSASRPQDRQFILSSKKLLLSDSGFYLCAWSVYREDGYTFGSGTRLTVV.

The chain is built from TRBV28 and TRBJ2-3, with D tentatively TRBD1 or TRBD2 (7 bases each). V was trimmed by 8 bases and J by 0 bases, leaving 21 bases between them. Germline V CDR1 and CDR2: MDHEN, SYDVKM. There are 17 residues in the CDR3. DNA of the CDR3: TGTGCCAGCGAGTCAGGGGGACTTAGCGGGAGCACAGATACGCAGTATTTT. It codes for CASESGGLSGSTDTQYF.

The chain couples TRBV10-1 to TRBJ2-7, with 8 bases matching TRBD1. With V trimmed by 6 bases and J by 5 bases, 6 bases remained unmatched. Per the germline V gene, CDR1 is WNHNN and CDR2 is SYGVQD (reference sequence). This CDR3 comprises 13 residues. The CDR3 sequence: CASSRTGRNEQYF. The CDR3 bases are TGCGCCAGCAGCCGGACAGGGCGGAACGAGCAGTACTTC.

A single count supports this clone. The chain has TRBV7-9 and TRBJ1-1; D gene unclear. The CDR3 has 13 residues. V was clipped by 4 bases and J by 3 bases, with 9 bases between them. Germline V gene data show CDR1 as SEHNR and CDR2 as FQNEAQ (reference sequence). The CDR3 is CASSSLGYTEAFF. In DNA form, the CDR3 reads TGTGCCAGCAGCTCCTTAGGGTACACTGAAGCTTTCTTT.

The J gene is TRBJ2-1, the V gene TRBV12-3 or TRBV12-4, with D unresolved. Trimming removed 5 bases from V and 0 bases from J, with 5 bases in between. CDR3 size: 13 residues. CDR3 sequence reads: CASSPLSYNEQFF. The CDR3, as DNA: TGTGCCAGCAGTCCTCTCTCCTACAATGAGCAGTTCTTC.

The rearrangement links TRBV7-2 to TRBJ2-7; 10 nucleotides match TRBD2. The CDR3 loop spans 18 amino acids. CDR1 is SGHTA and CDR2 is FQGNSA in the germline V gene. Trimming took 2 bases from V and 3 from J; bases not matched to a gene: 13. CDR3 nucleotides: TGTGCCAGCAGCTTATGGGCTAGCGGGGGACCCAAAGACTACGAGCAGTACTTC. This translates into CASSLWASGGPKDYEQYF. The whole variable domain, remainder taken from reference TRBV7-2 and TRBJ2-7, is GAGVSQSPSNKVTEKGKDVELRCDPISGHTALYWYRQSLGQGLEFLIYFQGNSAPDKSGLPSDRFSAERTGGSVSTLTIQRTQQEDSAVYLCASSLWASGGPKDYEQYFGPGTRLTVT.

The rearrangement joins TRBV3-1 (or the pseudogene TRBV3-2) to TRBJ2-1, with 8 bases that match TRBD1. Trimming took 0 bases from V and 1 from J; bases not matched to a gene: 5. The germline gives CDR1 LGHDT, CDR2 YNNKEL (reference sequence). The CDR3 spans 17 residues. In nucleotides, the CDR3 is TGTGCCAGCAGCCAAGAAGCAAGGACAGGGTCCTACAATGAGCAGTTCTTC. As protein: CASSQEARTGSYNEQFF.

This chain connects TRBV5-6 to TRBJ1-2, with D unresolved. The germline V and J ends were trimmed by 4 bases and 0 bases, with 16 bases remaining between them. The CDR3 is 16 amino acids. Germline assignment: CDR1 SGHDT and CDR2 YYEEEE. The CDR3 nucleotides read TGTGCCAGCAGCCCTGGTGTAGGCAGCCCTAACTATGGCTACACCTTC. Amino acids: CASSPGVGSPNYGYTF.

The gene calls are TRBV4-1 and TRBJ1-3; D is possibly TRBD1 (5 bases). From germline, CDR1 is MGHRA and CDR2 YSYEKL. The V end lost 3 bases, the J end lost 4 bases, and 22 bases lay between the germline ends. CDR3 length: 18 residues. The CDR3 DNA sequence: TGCGCCAGCAGCCATCCCACCCTAACAGGAGCAAACGGAAACACCATATATTTT. The encoded protein is CASSHPTLTGANGNTIYF.

The chain has TRBV27 and TRBJ2-1; D remains unclear. CDR1 is MNHEY, CDR2 SMNVEV, per germline (reference sequence). The CDR3 extends over 18 amino acids. V was trimmed by 1 base and J by 4 bases, leaving 20 bases between them. CDR3 in amino acids: CASSLLVEDPGAYNEQFF. The CDR3 DNA is TGTGCCAGCAGTTTATTGGTCGAGGACCCCGGAGCTTACAATGAGCAGTTCTTC.

The V gene is TRBV7-9, the J gene TRBJ2-2, with D possibly matching TRBD1 (6 bases). Trimming removed 0 bases from V and 3 bases from J, with 8 bases in between. The germline V gene encodes CDR1 SEHNR and CDR2 FQNEAQ (reference sequence). This CDR3 spans 15 amino acids. The CDR3 loop reads CASSLAQGYTGELFF. The CDR3, as DNA: TGTGCCAGCAGCTTAGCCCAGGGGTACACCGGGGAGCTGTTTTTT.

The CDR3 reads CASRIGREKLFF. CDR3 sequence (DNA): TGTGCCAGCCGAATTGGGCGGGAAAAACTGTTTTTT. The gene calls are TRBV6-6 and TRBJ1-4, with D unclear. Germline CDR1 is MNHNY and CDR2 is SVGAGI (reference sequence). The germline V and J ends were trimmed by 8 bases and 8 bases, with 12 bases remaining between them. This CDR3 is 12 amino acids long.

The rearrangement joins TRBV19 to TRBJ1-2, with a possible D match to TRBD1 (6 bases). The CDR3 consists of 13 residues. V gave up 5 bases and J gave up 5 bases, with 12 bases separating them. Germline CDR1 reads LNHDA; CDR2 reads SQIVND (reference sequence). For the CDR3, the DNA is TGTGCCAGTAGTCCCCAAGGGGGGTATGGCTACACCTTC. It specifies CASSPQGGYGYTF. Full variable domain (outside the CDR3, taken from reference TRBV19 and TRBJ1-2): DGGITQSPKYLFRKEGQNVTLSCEQNLNHDAMYWYRQDPGQGLRLIYYSQIVNDFQKGDIAEGYSVSREKKESFPLTVTSAQKNPTAFYLCASSPQGGYGYTFGSGTRLTVV.

V and J are TRBV5-5 and TRBJ1-1, with TRBD1 matching 8 bases. Germline values: CDR1 SGHKS, CDR2 YYEKEE (reference sequence). The CDR3 is 14 residues long. V gave up 3 bases and J gave up 6 bases; unmatched junction bases: 7. This CDR3 reads CASSSVDREAEAFF. CDR3 bases: TGTGCCAGCAGCTCCGTGGACAGGGAGGCTGAAGCTTTCTTT.